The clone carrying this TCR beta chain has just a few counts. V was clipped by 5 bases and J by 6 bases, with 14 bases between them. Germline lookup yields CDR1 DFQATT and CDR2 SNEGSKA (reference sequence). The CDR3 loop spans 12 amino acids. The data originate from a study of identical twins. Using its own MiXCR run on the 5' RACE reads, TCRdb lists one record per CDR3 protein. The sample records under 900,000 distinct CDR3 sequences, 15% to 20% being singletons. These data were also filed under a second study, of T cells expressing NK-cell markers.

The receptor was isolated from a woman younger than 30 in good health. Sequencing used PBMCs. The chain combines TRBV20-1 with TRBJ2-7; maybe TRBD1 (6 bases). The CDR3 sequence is CSAPGERSEQYF. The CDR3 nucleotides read TGCAGTGCTCCAGGGGAGCGTTCCGAGCAGTACTTC.